Included here is one TCR beta chain sequence, with context. The sample comes from a study of blood T cell repertoires in COVID-19. Source study methods: Reference gene primer amplification gave nucleated cell count estimates. Sequencing used immunoSEQ multiplex PCR; TCRdb keeps in-frame clones, though not all of them. From that table come the V and J calls and clone size; the DNA was used to work out D and trimming. The sample holds roughly 300,000 clones; roughly 90% are singletons and the top ten take 18%. Cohort placement rested on clinical history that participants reported themselves. Germline values: CDR1 LNHDA, CDR2 SQIVND (reference sequence). V lost 4 bases, J lost 5 bases, and 4 bases stayed unmatched. The CDR3 extends over 14 amino acids.

The receptor comes from a woman aged 25-40 years who had recovered from COVID-19. This rearrangement joins TRBV19 to TRBJ2-2; 7 bases map to TRBD1. The sample consisted of PBMCs or T cells enriched from blood (not recorded which). The CDR3 DNA reads as TGTGCCAGTAGTACGACAGGGCAAACCGGGGAGCTGTTTTTT. Translated: CASSTTGQTGELFF.